This TCR beta chain was captured by sequencing in a study of cytomegalovirus exposure and HLA in healthy donors. The PCR had 60 Vbeta and 13 Jbeta primers. This table comes from immunoSEQ multiplex PCR, and its TCRdb copy is limited to in-frame clones, with some not included. The data show 150,000 to 200,000 clones, with roughly 87% seen just once and roughly 1.6% held by the top ten. With 3 bases clipped from V and 6 bases from J, the junction kept 8 bases outside the gene matches. The germline V gene has CDR1 SGHVS and CDR2 FQNEAQ. The length of the CDR3 is 16 residues. The sequence derives from a middle-aged man in good health and CMV-seronegative. The chain uses TRBV7-8 and TRBJ2-1; 10 bases fit TRBD2. Sequenced material: PBMCs. This chain's CDR3 is CASSFLLAGPFNEQFF. CDR3 DNA sequence: TGTGCCAGCAGCTTCCTACTAGCGGGGCCGTTCAATGAGCAGTTCTTC.